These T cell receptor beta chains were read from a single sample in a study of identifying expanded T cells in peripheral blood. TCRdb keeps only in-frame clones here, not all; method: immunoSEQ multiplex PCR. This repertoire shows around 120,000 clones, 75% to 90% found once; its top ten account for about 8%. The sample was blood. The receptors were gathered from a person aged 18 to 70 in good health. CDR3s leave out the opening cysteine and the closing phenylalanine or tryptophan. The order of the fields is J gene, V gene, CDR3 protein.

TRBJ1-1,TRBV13,ASSLVQDREAF
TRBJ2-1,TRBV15,ATSVARGAYDEQF
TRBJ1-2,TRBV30,AWSVGQGNGYT
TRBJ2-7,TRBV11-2,ASSFTGIYEQY
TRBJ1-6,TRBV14,ASSHGTSPYNSPLH
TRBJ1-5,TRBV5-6,ASALWGGNQPQH
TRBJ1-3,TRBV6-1,ASGGWGPGNTIY
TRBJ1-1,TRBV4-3,ASSPAGNPSMNTEAF
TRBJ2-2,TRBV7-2,ASSRDRDGELF
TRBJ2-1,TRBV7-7,ASSSRVGLNNEQF
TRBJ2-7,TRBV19,ATEATGPPYEQY
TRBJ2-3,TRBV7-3,ASSLRPVGGTGTDTQY
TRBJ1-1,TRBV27,ASSLQGTTEAF
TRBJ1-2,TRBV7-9,ASSQYTGGYGYT
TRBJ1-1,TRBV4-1,ASSQRQGGADTEAF
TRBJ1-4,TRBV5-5,ASSLSLRATNEKLF
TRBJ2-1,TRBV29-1,SATWVLDNEQF
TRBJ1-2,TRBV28,ASSGRDRDGYT
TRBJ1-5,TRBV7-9,ASSLVGTGLYSNQPQH
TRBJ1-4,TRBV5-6,ASSVWTENEKLF
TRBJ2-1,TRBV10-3,AISDRRGEQF
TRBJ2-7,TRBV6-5,ASSYSGTDYEQY
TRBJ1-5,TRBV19,ASVGRDPPRPQH
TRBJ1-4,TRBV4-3,ASSQDLGRQNEKLF
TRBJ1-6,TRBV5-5,ASSLAGGLGSPLH
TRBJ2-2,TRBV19,ASSIVIGVQVGTGELF
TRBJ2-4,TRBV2,ASSEARSIRYIQY
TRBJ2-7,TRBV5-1,ASSLSSSGAYEQY
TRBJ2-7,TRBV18,ASSPPDEQY
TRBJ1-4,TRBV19,ASSDPASQTNEKLF
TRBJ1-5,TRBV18,ASSPTPQGGTHQPQH
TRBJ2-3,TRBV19,ASRARDRGTDTQY
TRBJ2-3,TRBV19,ASTPSGRADTQY
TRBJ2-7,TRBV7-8,ASRGTGGYEQY
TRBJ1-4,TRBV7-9,ASSLGAVNEKLF